This T cell receptor (beta chain) originates from a study of blood T cell repertoires in COVID-19. Study as a whole: PBMCs, B-cell-depleted T cells, or T cells provided the cDNA or gDNA that made up the material.

This table comes from immunoSEQ multiplex PCR, and its TCRdb copy is limited to in-frame clones, with some not included. The sample shows 130,000 or so clones, 84% of them seen only once. The V gene's germline CDR1 is MNHEY and CDR2 SVGEGT. V shed 2 bases and J 8 bases; nucleotides not matched to a gene: 10. This CDR3 contains 17 residues. The sample taken for sequencing was peripheral blood. The clonotype was recovered from a man aged 25 to 40 with COVID-19, enrolled during active disease. The rearrangement uses TRBV6-2 or TRBV6-3 and TRBJ2-3, with TRBD2 identical over 13 bases. The CDR3 here is CASSYPGLAGVGGTQYF. The DNA for the CDR3 is TGTGCCAGCAGTTACCCCGGACTAGCGGGGGTCGGCGGTACGCAGTATTTT.